The 7 T cell receptor beta chains below were found in one sample sequenced in a study of siplizumab effects on memory and regulatory T cells. Generated by immunoSEQ multiplex PCR, the TCRdb table keeps only in-frame clones and is missing some. The repertoire holds around 100,000 clones, with over 90% as singletons. Sample: non-Treg CD4+ T cells sorted from blood. These receptors came from a human donor in good health.

This clone was found once. The V and J genes are TRBV6-5 and TRBJ1-1; D possibly corresponds to TRBD1 (5 bases). V lost 2 bases and J 2 bases, leaving 9 bases between the germline ends. CDR1 and CDR2 (germline): MNHEY, SVGAGI. The CDR3 has 14 amino acids. The CDR3 nucleotides read TGTGCCAGCAGTTACAAGACAGCCAACACTGAAGCTTTCTTT. It yields the protein CASSYKTANTEAFF.

The rearrangement joins TRBV19 to TRBJ2-2, with 8 positions matching TRBD1. Germline V lookup: CDR1 LNHDA, CDR2 SQIVND (reference sequence). V lost 0 bases to trimming and J lost 4 bases; unmatched junction nucleotides: 4. The CDR3 is 16 residues long. Here the CDR3 DNA reads TGTGCCAGTAGTATAGACAGGGGGCGGTCCACCGGGGAGCTGTTTTTT. Amino acid sequence: CASSIDRGRSTGELFF.

The genes are TRBV15 and TRBJ1-4; D is possibly TRBD1 (6 bases). Trimming shortened V by 8 bases and J by 8 bases, and 12 bases separated the two germline ends. This CDR3 is 12 amino acids long. The germline CDR1 and CDR2 sequences are LNHNV and YYDKDF (reference sequence). The CDR3 loop is CATGTRGEKLFF. The CDR3 DNA follows: TGTGCCACCGGGACAAGGGGGGAAAAACTGTTTTTT.

The genes are TRBV6-1 and TRBJ1-1, with D maybe TRBD1 (6 bases). In germline, CDR1 is MNHNS, CDR2 SASEGT. Trimming removed 1 base from V and 2 bases from J, with 11 bases in between. This CDR3 is 15 amino acids long. In DNA, the CDR3 is TGTGCCAGCAGTGAAGGGACAGCGCATAACACTGAAGCTTTCTTT. Translating it yields CASSEGTAHNTEAFF.

The chain employs TRBV5-4 and TRBJ2-1; the D is unclear. Trimming left V 0 bases short and J 1 base short, with 8 bases between. The germline V gene has CDR1 SGHNT and CDR2 YYREEE (reference sequence). This CDR3 is 15 amino acids long. CDR3 coding DNA: TGTGCCAGCAGCTTGGAAATAGGGTCCTACAATGAGCAGTTCTTC. Its translation is CASSLEIGSYNEQFF.

The chain employs TRBV7-2 and TRBJ2-1, with unresolved D. CDR3 length: 15 amino acids. V gave up 6 bases and J gave up 0 bases, with 12 bases separating them. In germline, CDR1 is SGHTA, CDR2 FQGNSA. The CDR3 region is CASRLFRDSYNEQFF. The CDR3 DNA reads as TGTGCCAGCAGACTCTTTAGGGACTCCTACAATGAGCAGTTCTTC.

The genes are TRBV6-5 and TRBJ2-3; TRBD1 is a possible D gene (6 bases). With 8 bases removed from V and 2 bases from J, the gap between germline ends came to 17 bases. The CDR3 spans 15 residues. Germline V gene lookup returns CDR1 MNHEY and CDR2 SVGAGI. In DNA form, the CDR3 reads TGTGCCAGCGTCCGGCGGCAGGGGTACACAGATACGCAGTATTTT. It is translated as CASVRRQGYTDTQYF.